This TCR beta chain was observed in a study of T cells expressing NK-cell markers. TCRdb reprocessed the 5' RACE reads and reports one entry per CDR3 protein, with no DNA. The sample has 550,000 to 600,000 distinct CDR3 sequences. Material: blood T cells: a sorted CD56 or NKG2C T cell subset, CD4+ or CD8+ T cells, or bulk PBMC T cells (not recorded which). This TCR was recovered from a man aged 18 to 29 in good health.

The CDR3 spells CASSLAQGGATEAFF. V gene TRBV5-4 combines with J gene TRBJ1-1; TCRdb calls TRBD1, which cannot be checked without DNA. CDR3 size: 15 residues. The germline CDR1 and CDR2 sequences are SGHNT and YYREEE (reference sequence).